This entry lists 4 T cell receptor beta chains sequenced from one sample in a study of cytomegalovirus exposure and HLA in healthy donors. PCR involved 60 Vbeta and 13 Jbeta primers. Profiled with immunoSEQ multiplex PCR; TCRdb holds only in-frame clones, not every one. The data contain roughly 130,000 clones, roughly 77% of them singletons. The specimen was PBMCs. The receptors stem from a man younger than 45 in good health and CMV-seronegative.

The V and J genes are TRBV29-1 and TRBJ2-7; TRBD1 matches 7 bases. The CDR3 consists of 12 residues. The V segment lost 4 bases and the J segment 7 bases; nucleotides outside the gene matches: 7. Looked up from germline, CDR1 is SQVTM and CDR2 is ANQGSEA. As DNA, the CDR3 is TGCAGCGTTGTCGTTGACAGGGCTGAGCAGTACTTC. It is translated as CSVVVDRAEQYF.

CDR3 protein: CASSLEGGEQYF. The CDR3 bases are TGTGCCAGCAGCTTGGAAGGGGGCGAGCAGTACTTC. This chain connects TRBV5-6 to TRBJ2-7; D perhaps matches TRBD1 (6 bases). CDR1 and CDR2 from the germline V gene are SGHDT and YYEEEE. Trimming pared 0 bases from V and 6 bases from J, leaving 7 bases between. This CDR3 has 12 residues. Together with reference TRBV5-6 and TRBJ2-7, the CDR3 gives the full variable domain: DAGVTQSPTHLIKTRGQQVTLRCSPKSGHDTVSWYQQALGQGPQFIFQYYEEEERQRGNFPDRFSGHQFPNYSSELNVNALLLGDSALYLCASSLEGGEQYFGPGTRLTVT.

The chain has TRBV14 and TRBJ1-2; D is undetermined. CDR3 length: 12 residues. V lost 4 bases to trimming and J lost 5 bases, with 8 bases between them. CDR1 and CDR2 (germline): SGHDN, FVKESK. Written as DNA, the CDR3 is TGTGCCAGCAGCCCCGGGGTGTATGGCTACACCTTC. This translates into CASSPGVYGYTF.

The rearrangement links TRBV2 to TRBJ1-5; D unresolved. The ends were cut back, 3 bases at V and 0 bases at J, with 6 bases in the middle. The germline CDR1 and CDR2 sequences are SNHLY and FYNNEI. CDR3 size: 14 residues. Written as DNA, the CDR3 is TGTGCCAGCAGTGACGAGAATAGCAATCAGCCCCAGCATTTT. As protein: CASSDENSNQPQHF. Variable domain in full (rest from reference TRBV2 and TRBJ1-5): EPEVTQTPSHQVTQMGQEVILRCVPISNHLYFYWYRQILGQKVEFLVSFYNNEISEKSEIFDDQFSVERPDGSNFTLKIRSTKLEDSAMYFCASSDENSNQPQHFGDGTRLSIL.